One sample yielded the 14 T cell receptor beta chains listed below, sequenced in a study of blood T cell repertoires in COVID-19. Only in-frame clones appear in the TCRdb table, and some are missing; sequencing was by immunoSEQ multiplex PCR. The sample shows more than 120,000 clones, more than 70% of them seen only once. Sequencing used peripheral blood. The source is a human donor in a cohort sampled during active COVID-19.

The chain recombines TRBV7-9 with TRBJ2-2; D is possibly TRBD1 (6 bases). The ends were cut back, 5 bases at V and 5 bases at J, with 18 bases in the middle. The CDR3 covers 16 residues. CDR1 is SEHNR, CDR2 FQNEAQ, per germline (reference sequence). CDR3 protein: CASSHYRVGRTGELFF. The CDR3 nucleotides are TGTGCCAGCAGCCACTACAGGGTAGGAAGAACCGGGGAGCTGTTTTTT.

The chain joins TRBV6-4 to TRBJ1-6, with a tentative D call TRBD1 (5 bases). The CDR3 loop spans 17 amino acids. Germline-derived CDR1 and CDR2 are MRHNA and SNTAGT. Trimming cost V 3 bases and J 0 bases, with 12 bases left between them. DNA for the CDR3: TGTGCCAGCAGTGATGGGGGGGAGAGCTCCTATAATTCACCCCTCCACTTT. It yields the protein CASSDGGESSYNSPLHF.

This chain uses TRBV9 with TRBJ2-3, with 7 bases lining up with TRBD1. The CDR3 is 14 amino acids. Germline trimming cut 3 bases from V and 2 bases from J; bases unmatched to any gene: 3. CDR1 SGDLS and CDR2 YYNGEE come from the germline V gene. The CDR3 DNA sequence: TGTGCCAGCAGCGGGACAGGCCTCACAGATACGCAGTATTTT. This sequence encodes CASSGTGLTDTQYF.

V is TRBV13 and J is TRBJ2-5, with D tentatively TRBD1 (5 bases). V shed 6 bases and J shed 5 bases, with 22 bases lying between them. The CDR3 has 16 amino acids. The germline V gene has CDR1 PRHDT and CDR2 FYEKMQ (reference sequence). Here the CDR3 DNA reads TGTGCCAGCAGTCTCAGAGGACACCTGGTTCCGGAGACCCAGTACTTC. Translation gives CASSLRGHLVPETQYF.

The chain is built from TRBV5-6 and TRBJ1-2; maybe TRBD1 (5 bases). This CDR3 is 16 amino acids long. The germline V gene has CDR1 SGHDT and CDR2 YYEEEE. Trimming took off 5 bases at V and 3 bases at J, with 20 bases between the two ends. In nucleotides, the CDR3 is TGTGCCAGCAGTTCCCCCCCAGGGCGGAAGGACTATGGCTACACCTTC. Its protein is CASSSPPGRKDYGYTF.

The chain is built from TRBV12-3 or TRBV12-4 and TRBJ2-2; D is unclear. The CDR3 spans 13 residues. V was pared by 8 bases and J by 1 base, with 8 bases between. In DNA form, the CDR3 reads TGTGCCAGCGGTGCACTGAACACCGGGGAGCTGTTTTTT. Protein product: CASGALNTGELFF.

V and J are TRBV5-1 and TRBJ1-1; 7 bases agree with TRBD1. The CDR3 runs to 12 residues. Germline lookup yields CDR1 SGHRS and CDR2 YFSETQ. Trimming at V came to 0 bases and at J to 10 bases, leaving 3 bases not matched to a gene. CDR3 loop: CASSLGQGGAFF. CDR3 in DNA: TGCGCCAGCAGCTTGGGACAGGGTGGAGCTTTCTTT.

The chain couples TRBV19 to TRBJ1-3, with TRBD1 identical over 8 bases. The CDR3 runs to 18 residues. J was trimmed by 0 bases and V by 5 bases; bases with no gene match: 12. CDR1 LNHDA and CDR2 SQIVND come from the germline V gene (reference sequence). The CDR3 here is CASSPDRGALFSGNTIYF. Here the CDR3 DNA reads TGTGCCAGTAGTCCTGACAGGGGAGCCCTTTTCTCTGGAAACACCATATATTTT.

This clone was recorded once. J is TRBJ1-6 and V is TRBV5-5, with D perhaps matching TRBD1 (5 bases). The ends were cut back, 4 bases at V and 4 bases at J, with 12 bases in the middle. CDR3 length equals 15 residues. Looked up from germline, CDR1 is SGHKS and CDR2 is YYEKEE (reference sequence). CDR3 bases: TGTGCCAGCAGCCGAGGACGGACATATAATTCACCCCTCCACTTT. Residues: CASSRGRTYNSPLHF.

The sample holds a few counts of this clone. V usage is TRBV6-5 and J usage is TRBJ2-7, with 9 bases fitting TRBD1. Germline V gives CDR1 MNHEY, CDR2 SVGAGI. The length of the CDR3 is 15 residues. Trimming cost V 5 bases and J 0 bases; bases outside gene matches: 5. The CDR3 reads CASSIGTGNSYEQYF. CDR3 coding DNA: TGTGCCAGCAGTATCGGGACAGGGAACTCCTACGAGCAGTACTTC.

The chain has TRBV2 and TRBJ2-7; 7 bases agree with TRBD1. The V gene end was trimmed by 2 bases and the J gene end by 3 bases; junction bases not matched to a gene: 10. Germline V gene lookup returns CDR1 SNHLY and CDR2 FYNNEI. The CDR3 sequence is 16 residues long. The CDR3: CASSELAGTEDYEQYF. The DNA for the CDR3 is TGTGCCAGCAGTGAACTTGCCGGGACAGAAGACTACGAGCAGTACTTC.

The V gene is TRBV7-2, the J gene TRBJ1-1, with 10 bases identical to TRBD1. There are 15 residues in the CDR3. The germline V gene encodes CDR1 SGHTA and CDR2 FQGNSA. The trim removed 5 bases at V and 5 bases at J, leaving 8 bases unmatched. In nucleotides, the CDR3 is TGTGCCAGCAGCCGGAGGGGGACAGGGGTGACTGAAGCTTTCTTT. Residues: CASSRRGTGVTEAFF.

The chain recombines TRBV6-5 with TRBJ2-2, with 8 bases identical to TRBD2. Germline CDR1 is MNHEY and CDR2 is SVGAGI. CDR3 length equals 15 residues. Trimming cost V 8 bases and J 5 bases; bases outside gene matches: 10. The CDR3 DNA follows: TGTGCCAGCGGTCCCGGGAGGGTTAGAACCGGGGAGCTGTTTTTT. It specifies CASGPGRVRTGELFF.

V and J are TRBV6-2 or TRBV6-3 and TRBJ1-2; no reliable D call. The CDR3 is made up of 16 amino acids. V lost 5 bases and J lost 0, with 16 bases in between. Germline CDR1 reads MNHEY; CDR2 reads SVGEGT. CDR3 nucleotides: TGTGCCAGCAGTACCCGGCGGGTGAAGACTAACTATGGCTACACCTTC. Translated: CASSTRRVKTNYGYTF.